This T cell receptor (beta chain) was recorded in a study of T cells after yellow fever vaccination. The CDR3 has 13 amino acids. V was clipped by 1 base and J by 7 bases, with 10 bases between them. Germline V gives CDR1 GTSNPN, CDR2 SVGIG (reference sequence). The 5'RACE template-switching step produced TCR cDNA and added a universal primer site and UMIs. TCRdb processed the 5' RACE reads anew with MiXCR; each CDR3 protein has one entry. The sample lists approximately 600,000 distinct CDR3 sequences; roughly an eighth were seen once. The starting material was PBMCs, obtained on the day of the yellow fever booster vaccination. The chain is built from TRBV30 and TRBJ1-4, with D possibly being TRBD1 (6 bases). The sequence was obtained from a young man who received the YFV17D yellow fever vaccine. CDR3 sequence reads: CAWSADSTEKLFF. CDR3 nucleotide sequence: TGTGCCTGGAGTGCGGACAGTACTGAAAAACTGTTTTTT.